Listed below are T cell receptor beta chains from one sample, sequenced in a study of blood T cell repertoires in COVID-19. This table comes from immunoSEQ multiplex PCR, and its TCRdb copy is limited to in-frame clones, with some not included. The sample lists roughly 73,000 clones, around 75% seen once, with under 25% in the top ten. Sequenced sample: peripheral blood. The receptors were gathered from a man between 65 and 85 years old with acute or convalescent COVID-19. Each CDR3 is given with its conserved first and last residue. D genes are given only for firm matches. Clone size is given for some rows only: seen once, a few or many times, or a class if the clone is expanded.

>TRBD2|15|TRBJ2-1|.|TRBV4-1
TGCGCCAGCAGCCGGTCCGGGACTAACTACAATGAGCAGTTCTTC
CASSRSGTNYNEQFF
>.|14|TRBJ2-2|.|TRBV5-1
TGCGCCAGCAGGCCGGGACAGAACACCGGGGAGCTGTTTTTT
CASRPGQNTGELFF
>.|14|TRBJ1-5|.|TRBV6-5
TGTGCCAGTACCCCCACCCGGGACAATCAGCCCCAGCATTTT
CASTPTRDNQPQHF
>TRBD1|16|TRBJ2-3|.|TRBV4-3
TGCGCCAGCAGCCAAGAAAGGGGGCTGTACACAGATACGCAGTATTTT
CASSQERGLYTDTQYF
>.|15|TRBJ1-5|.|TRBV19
TGTGCCAGTACCCAGGGGTGGGTCTTATTCTCGCCCCAGCATTTT
CASTQGWVLFSPQHF
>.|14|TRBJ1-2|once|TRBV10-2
TGCGCCAGCAGTGAGCCCACGAGGTGGGGCGGCTACACCTTC
CASSEPTRWGGYTF
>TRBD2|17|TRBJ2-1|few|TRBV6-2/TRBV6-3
TGTGCCAGCAGTTTTACCCGTCTGACTAGCGGGAGTAATGAGCAGTTCTTC
CASSFTRLTSGSNEQFF
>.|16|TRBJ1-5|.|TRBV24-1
TGTGCCACCAGTGATTCAGGGGTCGGGTTGAACCAGCCCCAGCATTTT
CATSDSGVGLNQPQHF
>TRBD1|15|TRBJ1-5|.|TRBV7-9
TGTGCCAGCAGCTCAGGGACAGGGGAGTATCAGCCCCAGCATTTT
CASSSGTGEYQPQHF
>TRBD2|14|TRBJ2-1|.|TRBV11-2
TGTGCCAGCACCCTAGCGGGTTCCTACAATGAGCAGTTCTTC
CASTLAGSYNEQFF
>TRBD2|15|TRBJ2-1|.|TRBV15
TGTGCCACCAGCCCCCCGGGACTAGAGGGGGTTGAGCAGTTCTTC
CATSPPGLEGVEQFF
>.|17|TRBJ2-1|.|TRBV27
TGTGCCAGCAGACCCCTGGATCGTAGCGGAGATTACAATGAGCAGTTCTTC
CASRPLDRSGDYNEQFF
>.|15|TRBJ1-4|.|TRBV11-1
TGTGCCAGCAGCTTAGACGGGGGACCAAATGAAAAACTGTTTTTT
CASSLDGGPNEKLFF
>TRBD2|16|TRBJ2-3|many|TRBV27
TGTGCCAGCAGTGCTCGACTAGCGGGAGGCACAGATACGCAGTATTTT
CASSARLAGGTDTQYF
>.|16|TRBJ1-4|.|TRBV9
TGTGCCAGCAGCCGACACGAGTCAGCCACTAATGAAAAACTGTTTTTT
CASSRHESATNEKLFF
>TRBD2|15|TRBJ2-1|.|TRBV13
TGTGCCAGCAGCTTAGGGAGGCGGGAGGTCAATGAGCAGTTCTTC
CASSLGRREVNEQFF
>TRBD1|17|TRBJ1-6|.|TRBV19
TGTGCCAGTAGTATAGGGGGACAGGGTAGAGGGAATTCACCCCTCCACTTT
CASSIGGQGRGNSPLHF
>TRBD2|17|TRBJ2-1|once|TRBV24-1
TGTGCCACCAGTGATTTTGGGGGAGGGAGCTCCTACAATGAGCAGTTCTTC
CATSDFGGGSSYNEQFF
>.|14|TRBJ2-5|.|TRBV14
TGTGCCAGCAGCCAAGGCCAGTACCAAGAGACCCAGTACTTC
CASSQGQYQETQYF
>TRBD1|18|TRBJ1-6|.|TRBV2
TGTGCCAGCAGTGAGGGGACAGGGGGCTTGTCCTATAATTCACCCCTCCACTTT
CASSEGTGGLSYNSPLHF
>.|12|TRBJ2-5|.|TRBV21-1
TGTGCCAGCAGCCGGGGGGGGGAGACCCAGTACTTC
CASSRGGETQYF
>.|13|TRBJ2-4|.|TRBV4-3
TGCGCCAGCAGCCATTTACAGGAAAACATTCAGTACTTC
CASSHLQENIQYF
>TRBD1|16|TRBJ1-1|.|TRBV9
TGTGCCAGCAGCGAGAACCGGGACAGGGTAGACACTGAAGCTTTCTTT
CASSENRDRVDTEAFF
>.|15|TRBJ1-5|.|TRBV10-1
TGCGCCAGCAGTGAGTCAGGGGTTAGCAATCAGCCCCAGCATTTT
CASSESGVSNQPQHF
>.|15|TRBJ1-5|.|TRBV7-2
TGTGCCAGCAGCGAAGGGACTCACGGGGCTCAGCCCCAGCATTTT
CASSEGTHGAQPQHF
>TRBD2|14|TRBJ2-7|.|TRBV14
TGTGCCAGCAGCCGTTCTAGCGGCTCCTACGAGCAGTACTTC
CASSRSSGSYEQYF
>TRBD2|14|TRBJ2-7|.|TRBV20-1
TGCAGTGCTAGTTGGTGGGAGGGACCCTACGAGCAGTACTTC
CSASWWEGPYEQYF
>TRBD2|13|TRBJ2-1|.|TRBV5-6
TGTGCCAGCAGCTTACCACTAGCGGATGAGCAGTTCTTC
CASSLPLADEQFF
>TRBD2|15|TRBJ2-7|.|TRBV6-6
TGTGCCAGCAGACCCGAATGGGAGGGTTCCTACGAGCAGTACTTC
CASRPEWEGSYEQYF
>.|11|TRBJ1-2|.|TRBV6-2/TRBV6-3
TGTGCCAGCAGCCCCCTCTATGGCTACACCTTC
CASSPLYGYTF
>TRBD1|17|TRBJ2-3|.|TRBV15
TGTGCCACCAGCAGAGATCATCGGACAGGGGGCTCAGATACGCAGTATTTT
CATSRDHRTGGSDTQYF
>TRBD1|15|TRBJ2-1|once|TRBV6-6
TGTGCCAGCAGTTCTCCGGGACAGGGCTACAATGAGCAGTTCTTC
CASSSPGQGYNEQFF
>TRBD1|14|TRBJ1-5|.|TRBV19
TGTGCCAGTATTCCGGGACAGGGTAATCAGCCCCAGCATTTT
CASIPGQGNQPQHF
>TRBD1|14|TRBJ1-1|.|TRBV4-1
TGCGCCAGCAGCCACAGCTCAGGGGGCACTGAAGCTTTCTTT
CASSHSSGGTEAFF
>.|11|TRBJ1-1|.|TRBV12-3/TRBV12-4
TGTGCCAGCAGCACGGGACTTGAAGCTTTCTTT
CASSTGLEAFF
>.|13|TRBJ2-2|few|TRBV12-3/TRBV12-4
TGTGCCAGCAGTTTATTAGTTACCGGGGAGCTGTTTTTT
CASSLLVTGELFF
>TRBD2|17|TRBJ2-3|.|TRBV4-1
TGCGCCAGCAGCCAAGAGAAGAGGGAGGGGAGCACAGATACGCAGTATTTT
CASSQEKREGSTDTQYF
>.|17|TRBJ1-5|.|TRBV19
TGTGCCAGTAGTATAGTTCCCGGACAGAGGAGCAATCAGCCCCAGCATTTT
CASSIVPGQRSNQPQHF
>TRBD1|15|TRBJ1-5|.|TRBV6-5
TGTGCCAGCAGCCGGGACAGGGGAGGCAATCAGCCCCAGCATTTT
CASSRDRGGNQPQHF
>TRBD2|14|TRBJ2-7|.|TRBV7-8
TGTGCCAGCAGCCGTAGCGGGAGGTCCTACGAGCAGTACTTC
CASSRSGRSYEQYF